The clone carrying this T cell receptor (beta chain) showed up many times. Its target is unknown. The sequence runs out 3 residues before the end of the CDR3; the remainder is reconstructed from the germline J gene. Sequenced by immunoSEQ multiplex PCR; TCRdb stores in-frame clones only, minus some. The repertoire has tens of thousands of clones, none seen only once; the ten largest take roughly 2.9%. This record belongs to a study of T cell clonality in common variable immunodeficiency. Points from the study as a whole: Reportedly, TCR beta sequences from common variable immunodeficiency showed fewer deletions and N-nucleotide insertions. CVID subjects showed higher TCRbeta clonality than healthy controls.

The V end lost 0 bases, the J end lost 7 bases, and 11 bases lay between the germline ends. The CDR3 covers 15 residues. Germline CDR1 SGHRS, CDR2 YFSETQ. Sequenced sample: peripheral blood mononuclear cells. The chain uses TRBV5-1 and TRBJ1-6, with a possible D match to TRBD1 (5 bases). This TCR came from a person between 18 and 75 years old in good health. The CDR3 region is CASSLGRQRNSPLHF. The sequenced part of the CDR3 DNA is TGCGCCAGCAGCTTGGGGAGACAGCGCAATTCACCC.